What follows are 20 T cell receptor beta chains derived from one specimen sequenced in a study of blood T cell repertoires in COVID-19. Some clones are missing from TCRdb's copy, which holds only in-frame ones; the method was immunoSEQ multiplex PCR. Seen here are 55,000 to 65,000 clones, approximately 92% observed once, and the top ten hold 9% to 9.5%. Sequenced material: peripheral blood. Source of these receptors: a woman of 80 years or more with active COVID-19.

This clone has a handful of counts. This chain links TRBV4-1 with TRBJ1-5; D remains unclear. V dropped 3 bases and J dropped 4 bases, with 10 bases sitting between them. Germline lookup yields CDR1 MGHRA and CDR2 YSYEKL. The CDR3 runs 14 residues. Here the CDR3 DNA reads TGCGCCAGCAGCCAGGCCCCTTTGAATCAGCCCCAGCATTTT. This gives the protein CASSQAPLNQPQHF.

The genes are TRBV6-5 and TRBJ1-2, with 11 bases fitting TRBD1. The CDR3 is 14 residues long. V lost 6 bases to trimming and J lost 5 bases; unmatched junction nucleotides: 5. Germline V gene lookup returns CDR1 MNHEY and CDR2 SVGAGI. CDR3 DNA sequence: TGTGCCAGCAGGCCGGACAGGGGGCAGTATGGCTACACCTTC. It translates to CASRPDRGQYGYTF.

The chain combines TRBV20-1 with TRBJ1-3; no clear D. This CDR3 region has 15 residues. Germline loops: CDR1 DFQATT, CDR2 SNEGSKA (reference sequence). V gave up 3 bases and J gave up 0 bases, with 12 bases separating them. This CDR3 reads CSASGPLGSGNTIYF. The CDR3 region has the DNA TGCAGTGCTAGTGGACCTCTAGGCTCTGGAAACACCATATATTTT.

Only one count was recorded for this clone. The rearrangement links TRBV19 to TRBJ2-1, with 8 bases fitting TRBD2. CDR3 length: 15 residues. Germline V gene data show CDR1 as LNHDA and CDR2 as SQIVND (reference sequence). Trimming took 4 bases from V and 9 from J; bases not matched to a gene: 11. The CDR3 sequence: CASSTGTRLLGEQFF. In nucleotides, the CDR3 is TGTGCCAGTAGTACCGGGACTAGGCTTTTAGGTGAGCAGTTCTTC.

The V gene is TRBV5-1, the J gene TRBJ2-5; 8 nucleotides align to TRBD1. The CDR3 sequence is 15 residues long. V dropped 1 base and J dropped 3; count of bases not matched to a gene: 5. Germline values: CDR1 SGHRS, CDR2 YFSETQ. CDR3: CASSLLPGGEETQYF. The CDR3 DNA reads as TGCGCCAGCAGCTTGCTTCCAGGGGGCGAAGAGACCCAGTACTTC.

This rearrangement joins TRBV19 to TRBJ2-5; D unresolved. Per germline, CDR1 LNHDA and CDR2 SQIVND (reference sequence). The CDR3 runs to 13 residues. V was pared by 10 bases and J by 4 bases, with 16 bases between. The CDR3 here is CATSGSFTETQYF. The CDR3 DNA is TGTGCCACCTCGGGTAGCTTCACAGAGACCCAGTACTTC.

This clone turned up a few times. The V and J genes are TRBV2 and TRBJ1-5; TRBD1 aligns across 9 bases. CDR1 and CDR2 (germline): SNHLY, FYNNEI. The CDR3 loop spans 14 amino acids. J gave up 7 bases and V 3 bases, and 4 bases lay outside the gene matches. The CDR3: CASSDTGGLQPQHF. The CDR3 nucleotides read TGTGCCAGCAGTGACACAGGGGGCTTACAGCCCCAGCATTTT.

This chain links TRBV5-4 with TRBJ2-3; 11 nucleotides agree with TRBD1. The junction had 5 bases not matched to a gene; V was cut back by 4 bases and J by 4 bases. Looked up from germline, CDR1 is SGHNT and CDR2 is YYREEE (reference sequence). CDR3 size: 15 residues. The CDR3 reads CASSNGQGAPDTQYF. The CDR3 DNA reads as TGTGCCAGCAGCAATGGACAGGGGGCTCCAGATACGCAGTATTTT.

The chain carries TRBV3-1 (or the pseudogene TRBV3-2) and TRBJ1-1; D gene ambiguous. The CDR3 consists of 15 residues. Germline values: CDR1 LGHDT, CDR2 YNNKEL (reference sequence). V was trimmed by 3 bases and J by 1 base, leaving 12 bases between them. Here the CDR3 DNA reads TGTGCCAGCAGCCACCTCCGGGAGGGGAACACTGAAGCTTTCTTT. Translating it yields CASSHLREGNTEAFF.

The DNA of the CDR3 is TGCAGTGCGGCACCCTACAATGAGCAGTTCTTC. This sequence encodes CSAAPYNEQFF. The chain combines TRBV20-1 with TRBJ2-1; D remains unclear. This CDR3 is 11 amino acids long. V was shortened by 6 bases and J by 2 bases, with 5 bases between the two germline ends. CDR1 is DFQATT and CDR2 is SNEGSKA in the germline V gene (reference sequence).

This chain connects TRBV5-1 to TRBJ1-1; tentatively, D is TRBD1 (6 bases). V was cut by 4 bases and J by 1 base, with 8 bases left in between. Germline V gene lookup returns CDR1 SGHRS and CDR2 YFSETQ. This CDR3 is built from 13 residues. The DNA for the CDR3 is TGCGCCAGCAGCAAGACAGGGAACACTGAAGCTTTCTTT. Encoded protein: CASSKTGNTEAFF.

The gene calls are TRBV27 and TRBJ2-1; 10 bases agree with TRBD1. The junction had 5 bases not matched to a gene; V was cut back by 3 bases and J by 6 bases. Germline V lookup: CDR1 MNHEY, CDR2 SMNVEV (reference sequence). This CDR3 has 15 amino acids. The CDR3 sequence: CASSFWTGGINEQFF. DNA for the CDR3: TGTGCCAGCAGTTTTTGGACAGGGGGGATCAATGAGCAGTTCTTC.

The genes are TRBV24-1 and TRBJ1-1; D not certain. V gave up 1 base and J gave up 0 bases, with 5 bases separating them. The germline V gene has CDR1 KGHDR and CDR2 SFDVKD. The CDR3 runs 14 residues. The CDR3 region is CATSDFTVNTEAFF. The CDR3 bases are TGTGCCACCAGTGATTTTACGGTGAACACTGAAGCTTTCTTT.

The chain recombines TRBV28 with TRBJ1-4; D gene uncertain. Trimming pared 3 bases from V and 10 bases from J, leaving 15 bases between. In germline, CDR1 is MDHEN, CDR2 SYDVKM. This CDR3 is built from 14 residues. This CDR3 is CASSLSTQVTKLFF. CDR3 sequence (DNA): TGTGCCAGCAGTTTGTCGACCCAGGTCACAAAACTGTTTTTT.

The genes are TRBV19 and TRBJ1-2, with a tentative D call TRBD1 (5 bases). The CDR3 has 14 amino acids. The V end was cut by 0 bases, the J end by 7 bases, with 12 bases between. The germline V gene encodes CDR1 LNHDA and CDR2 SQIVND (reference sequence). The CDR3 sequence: CASSIDGHTGGYTF. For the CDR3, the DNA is TGTGCCAGTAGTATAGATGGACACACAGGTGGCTACACCTTC.

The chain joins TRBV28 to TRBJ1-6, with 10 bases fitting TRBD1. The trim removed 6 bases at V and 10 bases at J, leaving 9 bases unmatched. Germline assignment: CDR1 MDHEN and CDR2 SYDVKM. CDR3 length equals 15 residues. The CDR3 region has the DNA TGTGCCAGCAGCCTGCCTGGGACAGGGGAGTCACCCCTCCACTTT. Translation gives CASSLPGTGESPLHF.

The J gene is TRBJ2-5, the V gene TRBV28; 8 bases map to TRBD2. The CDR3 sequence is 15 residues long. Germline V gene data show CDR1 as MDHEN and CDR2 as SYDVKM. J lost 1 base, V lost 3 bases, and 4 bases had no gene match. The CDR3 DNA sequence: TGTGCCAGCAGTTTTAACCGGGAGGGCCAAGAGACCCAGTACTTC. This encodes CASSFNREGQETQYF.

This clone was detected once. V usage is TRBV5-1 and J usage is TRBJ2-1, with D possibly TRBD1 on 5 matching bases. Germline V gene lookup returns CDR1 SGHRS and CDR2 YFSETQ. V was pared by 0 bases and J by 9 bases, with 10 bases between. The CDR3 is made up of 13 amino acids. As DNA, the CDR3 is TGCGCCAGCAGCTTGGAGCAGGGTACTGAGCAGTTCTTC. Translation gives CASSLEQGTEQFF.

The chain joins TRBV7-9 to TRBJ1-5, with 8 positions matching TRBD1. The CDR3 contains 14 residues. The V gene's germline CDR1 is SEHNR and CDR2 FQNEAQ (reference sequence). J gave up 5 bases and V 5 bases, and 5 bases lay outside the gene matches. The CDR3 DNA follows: TGTGCCAGCAGCCCGGACAGGGTGGATCAGCCCCAGCATTTT. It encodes CASSPDRVDQPQHF.

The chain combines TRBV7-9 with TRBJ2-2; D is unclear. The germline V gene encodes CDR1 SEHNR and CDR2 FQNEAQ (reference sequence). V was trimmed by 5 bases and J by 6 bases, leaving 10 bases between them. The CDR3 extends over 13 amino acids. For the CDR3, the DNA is TGTGCCAGCAGCCCAAACATGTCCGGGGAGCTGTTTTTT. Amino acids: CASSPNMSGELFF. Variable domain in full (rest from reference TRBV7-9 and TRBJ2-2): DTGVSQNPRHKITKRGQNVTFRCDPISEHNRLYWYRQTLGQGPEFLTYFQNEAQLEKSRLLSDRFSAERPKGSFSTLEIQRTEQGDSAMYLCASSPNMSGELFFGEGSRLTVL.